These T cell receptor beta chains were read from a single sample in a study of shared clonotypes between healthy human individuals. Produced via immunoSEQ multiplex PCR; TCRdb's table is partial and in-frame only. The sample has approximately 1,000,000 clones, about 84% seen once. The sample consisted of memory CD4+ T cells from PBMCs. These receptors were taken from a man younger than 35 in good health. Some clones in this sample may be carry-over from other donors' samples. Each CDR3 is given with its conserved first and last residue. D genes are given only for firm matches. Clone size is not always given. Where it is, it says once, few, many or a class for expanded clones.

abundance | d_gene | len | j_gene | v_gene | CDR3nt | CDR3aa
. | . | 15 | TRBJ1-3 | TRBV5-5 | TGTGCCAGCAGCGTAGACGGGAGCTCTGGAAACACCATATATTTT | CASSVDGSSGNTIYF
. | . | 13 | TRBJ2-2 | TRBV6-5 | TGTGCCAGCAGGCTAAACGGGGTTGGGGAGCTGTTTTTT | CASRLNGVGELFF
. | . | 10 | TRBJ2-1 | TRBV20-1 | TGCAGTGCCGGACGACAGGAGCAGTTCTTC | CSAGRQEQFF
. | . | 16 | TRBJ1-2 | TRBV5-1 | TGCGCCAGCAGCTTAGCCTACCAGGGAGGTGACTATGGCTACACCTTC | CASSLAYQGGDYGYTF
few | . | 16 | TRBJ1-5 | TRBV19 | TGTGCCAGTAACCCACAACCGGGACAAGTCAATCAGCCCCAGCATTTT | CASNPQPGQVNQPQHF
. | TRBD2 | 16 | TRBJ2-7 | TRBV6-6 | TGTGCCAGCAGTTTGGAGGGCGGCAGGGACTACTACGAGCAGTACTTC | CASSLEGGRDYYEQYF
few | . | 11 | TRBJ1-1 | TRBV29-1 | TGCAGCGTTGAAGTCACAGCAGGGGTTTATTTT | CSVEVTAGVYF
few | . | 13 | TRBJ1-1 | TRBV10-3 | TGTGCCATTCATAACAACTTGAACACTGAAGCTTTCTTT | CAIHNNLNTEAFF
. | . | 12 | TRBJ1-2 | TRBV5-1 | TGCGCCAGCAGCGAGGACCCTGGGGGCTACACCTTC | CASSEDPGGYTF
few | TRBD1 | 15 | TRBJ1-5 | TRBV10-2 | TGCGCCAGCAGTGGGTCAGGGGGCTACAATCAGCCCCAGCATTTT | CASSGSGGYNQPQHF
. | TRBD2 | 16 | TRBJ2-1 | TRBV2 | TGTGCCAGCAGTGAAGTATACGGGAGGGCCTACAATGAGCAGTTCTTC | CASSEVYGRAYNEQFF
. | TRBD2 | 15 | TRBJ2-3 | TRBV27 | TGTGCCAGCAGGGGGAGCGGGAGAGTCATAGATACGCAGTATTTT | CASRGSGRVIDTQYF
. | . | 14 | TRBJ1-4 | TRBV18 | TGTGCCAGCTCGCAAGACAGGTCCGATGAAAAACTGTTTTTT | CASSQDRSDEKLFF
many | . | 14 | TRBJ1-6 | TRBV5-6 | TGTGCCAGCAGCTTAGGTACTGCCTATTCACCCCTCCACTTT | CASSLGTAYSPLHF
. | . | 17 | TRBJ1-1 | TRBV7-9 | TGTGCCAGCAGCCCCCGCGGGGGCTCTCTCATGAACACTGAAGCTTTCTTT | CASSPRGGSLMNTEAFF
. | . | 14 | TRBJ1-1 | TRBV6-1 | TGTGCCAGCAACCGAGGCGGCAGTAATTCTGAAGCTTTCTTT | CASNRGGSNSEAFF
. | TRBD2 | 14 | TRBJ2-4 | TRBV6-5 | TGTGCCAGCAGCCTCTGGCGGGAGGGGGACATTCAGTACTTC | CASSLWREGDIQYF
. | . | 14 | TRBJ2-2 | TRBV10-3 | TGTGCCATCAGCCTACAGGGTCCAGCCGGGGAGCTGTTTTTT | CAISLQGPAGELFF
. | TRBD2 | 13 | TRBJ2-7 | TRBV27 | TGTGCCAGCAGTCTACTAGCGGGCTACGAGCAGTACTTC | CASSLLAGYEQYF
. | . | 16 | TRBJ2-1 | TRBV27 | TGTGCCAGCAGTTTATATAGGAGGAGCTCCTACAATGAGCAGTTCTTC | CASSLYRRSSYNEQFF
. | . | 12 | TRBJ1-1 | TRBV2 | TGTGCCAGCAGTCTGAAGAACACTGAAGCTTTCTTT | CASSLKNTEAFF
. | . | 14 | TRBJ2-2 | TRBV5-1 | TGCGCCAGCAGCTTACAGGGCGCCACCGGGGAGCTGTTTTTT | CASSLQGATGELFF
. | TRBD1 | 14 | TRBJ2-3 | TRBV28 | TGTGCCAGCACCCGACAGGGGAATTTCGATACGCAGTATTTT | CASTRQGNFDTQYF
. | . | 17 | TRBJ2-3 | TRBV6-4 | TGTGCCAGCAGTGGTCGGCGACCCGCCGGGCACAATCGTACGCAGTATTTT | CASSGRRPAGHNRTQYF
many | . | 15 | TRBJ2-5 | TRBV14 | TGTGCCAGCAGCCAAGGGTTTTCCAGGAAAGAGACCCAGTACTTC | CASSQGFSRKETQYF
. | TRBD1 | 20 | TRBJ2-6 | TRBV9 | TGTGCCAGCAGCCCCCACTTAACGGGACAGGGGGTTTCTGGGGCCAACGTCCTGACTTTC | CASSPHLTGQGVSGANVLTF
. | . | 15 | TRBJ2-7 | TRBV6-5 | TGTGCCAGCATCCTCCGCGGAGGGCCCTCCTACGAGCAGTACTTC | CASILRGGPSYEQYF
. | . | 15 | TRBJ1-2 | TRBV9 | TGTGCCAGCAGCCCCTCCCTAGGGAGGGGGGGCGGCTACACCTTC | CASSPSLGRGGGYTF
few | TRBD1 | 13 | TRBJ1-2 | TRBV27 | TGTGCCAGCAGTGACAGGGGGCGCTATGGCTACACCTTC | CASSDRGRYGYTF
. | . | 15 | TRBJ1-2 | TRBV28 | TGTGCCAGCAGCCCCGGCGGCGCCCGATCCGACGGCTACACCTTC | CASSPGGARSDGYTF
few | TRBD1 | 14 | TRBJ1-2 | TRBV5-4 | TGTGCCAGCAGCCCAACGGGACAGGGCTATGGCTACACCTTC | CASSPTGQGYGYTF
. | TRBD2 | 13 | TRBJ2-7 | TRBV6-4 | TGTGCCAGCACGCGGGAGGCCACCTACGAGCAGTACTTC | CASTREATYEQYF
. | TRBD1 | 15 | TRBJ1-2 | TRBV6-1 | TGTGCCAGCAGTGAACCGGGACAGGGTAACTATGGCTACACCTTC | CASSEPGQGNYGYTF
. | . | 14 | TRBJ2-2 | TRBV11-2 | TGTGCCAGCAGCCCGACAGGGAACACCGGGGAGCTGTTTTTT | CASSPTGNTGELFF
. | . | 12 | TRBJ2-1 | TRBV18 | TGTGCCAGCTCCCCAGGGAGCAATGAGCAGTTCTTC | CASSPGSNEQFF
. | TRBD2 | 14 | TRBJ2-4 | TRBV6-6 | TGTGCCAGCAGTCTCGCTAGCGGCGAAAACATTCAGTACTTC | CASSLASGENIQYF
. | . | 14 | TRBJ2-7 | TRBV5-1 | TGCGCCAGCAGCTTGGGAGACTCCAGTTGGGAGCAGTACTTC | CASSLGDSSWEQYF
. | . | 13 | TRBJ2-5 | TRBV15 | TGTGCCACCAGCGGCCGAGGCCTTGAGACCCAGTACTTC | CATSGRGLETQYF
. | TRBD1 | 14 | TRBJ1-2 | TRBV30 | TGTGCCTGGAGCGTACAGGGGGTGGGCTATGGCTACACCTTC | CAWSVQGVGYGYTF
once | . | 16 | TRBJ2-3 | TRBV7-6 | TGTGCCGGCAGCTCTTCTGGCGGCTCCACGACAGATACGCAGTATTTT | CAGSSSGGSTTDTQYF
. | . | 15 | TRBJ2-3 | TRBV28 | TGTGCCAGCAGTCTCTCAGGGGCAGGAGGCGATACGCAGTATTTT | CASSLSGAGGDTQYF
. | . | 16 | TRBJ2-1 | TRBV7-9 | TGTGCCAGCAGCCCCCGTGGGGGGAATGTCTACAATGAGCAGTTCTTC | CASSPRGGNVYNEQFF
. | . | 13 | TRBJ2-7 | TRBV2 | TGTGCCAGCAGTGACACAGGACTGTGGGAGCAGTACTTC | CASSDTGLWEQYF
. | TRBD1 | 16 | TRBJ2-2 | TRBV7-2 | TGTGCCAGCAGCCCCAGAGGGGGCCGGGGTACCGGGGAGCTGTTTTTT | CASSPRGGRGTGELFF
. | . | 15 | TRBJ2-7 | TRBV6-5 | TGTGCCAGCAGTTACATGTACAGCAAAAGGGGGGAGCAGTACTTC | CASSYMYSKRGEQYF
. | TRBD1 | 16 | TRBJ2-3 | TRBV5-8 | TGTGCCAGCAGCCAGCAGACAGGGATGGTCGGTGATACGCAGTATTTT | CASSQQTGMVGDTQYF
. | . | 15 | TRBJ2-6 | TRBV30 | TGTGCCTGGACCCCTTGGAGATCTGGGGCCAACGTCCTGACTTTC | CAWTPWRSGANVLTF
. | . | 14 | TRBJ1-2 | TRBV5-1 | TGCGCCAGCAGCCCGGGACCCCCTGGCCATGGCTACACCTTC | CASSPGPPGHGYTF
. | . | 14 | TRBJ2-7 | TRBV28 | TGTGCCAGCAGGTCGGTCCCCGCCGCCCACGAGCAGTACTTC | CASRSVPAAHEQYF
. | TRBD1 | 14 | TRBJ1-2 | TRBV5-6 | TGTGCCAGCAGCGGGGGACAGGGGAACTATGGCTACACCTTC | CASSGGQGNYGYTF
. | . | 13 | TRBJ2-3 | TRBV18 | TGTGCCAGCTCACCAATGAGCGCAGATACGCAGTATTTT | CASSPMSADTQYF
. | . | 11 | TRBJ1-2 | TRBV18 | TGTGCCAGCTCAACAGGGTATGGCTACACCTTC | CASSTGYGYTF
. | . | 12 | TRBJ2-3 | TRBV7-9 | TGTGCCAGCAGCTTTGAGGGAGATACGCAGTATTTT | CASSFEGDTQYF
few | TRBD1 | 15 | TRBJ1-1 | TRBV6-5 | TGTGCCAGCAGTAGCCGACAGGGGGCAAACACTGAAGCTTTCTTT | CASSSRQGANTEAFF
. | . | 13 | TRBJ1-4 | TRBV5-1 | TGCGCCAGCAGCGGAGGACAGAATGAAAAACTGTTTTTT | CASSGGQNEKLFF